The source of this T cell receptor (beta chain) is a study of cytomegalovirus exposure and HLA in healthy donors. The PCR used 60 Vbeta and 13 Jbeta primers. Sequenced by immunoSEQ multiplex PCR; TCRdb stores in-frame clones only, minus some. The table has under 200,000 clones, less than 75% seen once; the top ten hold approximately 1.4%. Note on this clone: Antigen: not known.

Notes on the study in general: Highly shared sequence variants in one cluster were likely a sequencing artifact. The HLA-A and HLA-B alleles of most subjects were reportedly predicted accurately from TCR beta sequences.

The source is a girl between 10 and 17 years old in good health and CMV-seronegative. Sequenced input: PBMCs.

As DNA, the CDR3 is TGTGCCAGCAGCCCACAGGGGAGCACTGAAGCTTTCTTT. Amino acid sequence: CASSPQGSTEAFF. The chain carries TRBV5-4 and TRBJ1-1, with 7 bases that match TRBD1. In germline, CDR1 is SGHNT, CDR2 YYREEE (reference sequence). This CDR3 spans 13 amino acids. V lost 4 bases and J lost 4; bases outside the gene matches: 4. Based on the CDR3 plus reference TRBV5-4 and TRBJ1-1, the full variable domain is ETGVTQSPTHLIKTRGQQVTLRCSSQSGHNTVSWYQQALGQGPQFIFQYYREEENGRGNFPPRFSGLQFPNYSSELNVNALELDDSALYLCASSPQGSTEAFFGQGTRLTVV.